This T cell receptor (beta chain) was identified during a study of shared clonotypes between healthy human individuals. Study-wide background: There were three CD4 naive, three CD4 memory, two CD8 naive and one CD8 memory plates per donor.

General study findings and limits: Rarefaction revealed incomplete sorted-subset sequencing despite large depth. The small donor group covered limited genetic and exposure diversity.

This CDR3 spans 13 amino acids. CDR1 SGDLS and CDR2 YYNGEE come from the germline V gene. The germline V and J ends were trimmed by 8 bases and 4 bases, with 15 bases remaining between them. Naive CD8 isolation took CD45RO-negative cells positively selected for CCR7 and excluded terminally differentiated effector memory CD45RA+ cells. In this sample, this clone turned up a few times. Its antigen is not known. Repertoires were generated with immunoSEQ multiplex PCR, while TCRdb's copy carries only in-frame clones and drops some. The sample holds about 2.2 million clones, under 95% seen once. This receptor was taken from a man in his late teens or twenties in good health. Some clones in this sample may be carry-over from other donors' samples. The sequenced sample consisted of naive CD8+ T cells from PBMCs. The gene calls are TRBV9 and TRBJ1-1; no definite D call. The CDR3 sequence: CASNPGSATEAFF. In DNA form, the CDR3 reads TGTGCCAGTAACCCGGGGTCGGCCACTGAAGCTTTCTTT.